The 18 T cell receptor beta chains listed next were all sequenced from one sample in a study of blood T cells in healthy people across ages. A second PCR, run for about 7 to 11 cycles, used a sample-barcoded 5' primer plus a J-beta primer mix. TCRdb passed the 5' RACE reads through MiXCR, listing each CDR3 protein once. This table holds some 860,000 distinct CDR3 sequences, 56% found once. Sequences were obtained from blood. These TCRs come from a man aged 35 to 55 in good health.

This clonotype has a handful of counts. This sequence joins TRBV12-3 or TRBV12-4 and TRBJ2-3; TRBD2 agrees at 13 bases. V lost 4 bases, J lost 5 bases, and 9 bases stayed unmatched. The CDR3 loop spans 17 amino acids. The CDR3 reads CASSSLGLAGPGDTQYF. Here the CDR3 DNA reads TGTGCCAGCAGTTCCTTGGGACTAGCGGGACCGGGAGATACGCAGTATTTT.

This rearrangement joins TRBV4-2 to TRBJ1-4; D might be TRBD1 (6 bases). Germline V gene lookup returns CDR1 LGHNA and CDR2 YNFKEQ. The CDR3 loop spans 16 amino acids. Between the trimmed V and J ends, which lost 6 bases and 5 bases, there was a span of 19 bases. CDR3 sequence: CASSPGVGGANEKLFF. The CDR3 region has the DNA TGTGCCAGCAGTCCCGGCGTCGGGGGGGCGAATGAAAAACTGTTTTTT.

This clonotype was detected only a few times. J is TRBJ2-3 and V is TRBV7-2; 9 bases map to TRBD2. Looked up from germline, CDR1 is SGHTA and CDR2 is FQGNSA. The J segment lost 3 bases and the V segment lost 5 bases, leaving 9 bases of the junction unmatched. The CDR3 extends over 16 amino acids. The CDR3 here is CASSTVRAGGTDTQYF. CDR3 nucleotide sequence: TGTGCCAGCAGCACCGTGAGAGCGGGAGGAACAGATACGCAGTATTTT.

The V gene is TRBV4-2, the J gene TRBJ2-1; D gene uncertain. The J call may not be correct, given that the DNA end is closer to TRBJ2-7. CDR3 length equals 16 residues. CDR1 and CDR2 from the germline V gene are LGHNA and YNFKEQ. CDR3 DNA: TGTGCCAGCAGCCAAGATGCCTCTAGTCTATACAATGAGCAGTACTTC. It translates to CASSQDASSLYNEQYF.

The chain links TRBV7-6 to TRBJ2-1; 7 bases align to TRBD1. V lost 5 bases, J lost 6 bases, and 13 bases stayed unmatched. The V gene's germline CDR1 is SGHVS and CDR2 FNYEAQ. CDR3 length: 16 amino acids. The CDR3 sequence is CASSLLVTGLGNEQFF. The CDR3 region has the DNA TGTGCCAGCAGCCTTTTAGTGACAGGGTTGGGCAATGAGCAGTTCTTC.

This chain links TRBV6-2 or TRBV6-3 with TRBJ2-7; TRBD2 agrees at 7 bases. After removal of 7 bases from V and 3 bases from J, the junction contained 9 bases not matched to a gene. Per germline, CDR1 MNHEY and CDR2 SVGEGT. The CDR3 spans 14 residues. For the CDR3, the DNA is TGTGCCAGCACTGAGCCGGGGGGTCTCTACGAGCAGTACTTC. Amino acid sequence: CASTEPGGLYEQYF.

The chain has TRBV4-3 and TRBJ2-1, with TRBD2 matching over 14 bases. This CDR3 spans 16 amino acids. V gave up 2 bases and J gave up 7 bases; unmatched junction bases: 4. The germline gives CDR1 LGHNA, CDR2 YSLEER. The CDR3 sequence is CASSQSRLAGGNEQFF. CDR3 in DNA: TGCGCCAGCAGCCAATCAAGACTAGCGGGGGGGAATGAGCAGTTCTTC.

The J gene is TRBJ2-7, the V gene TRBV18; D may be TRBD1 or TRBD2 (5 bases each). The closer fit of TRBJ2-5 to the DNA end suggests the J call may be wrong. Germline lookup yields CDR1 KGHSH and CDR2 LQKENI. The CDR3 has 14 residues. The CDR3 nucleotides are TGTGCCAGCTCACCACTGGGGGATGGAGAGACCCAGTACTTC. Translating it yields CASSPLGDGETQYF.

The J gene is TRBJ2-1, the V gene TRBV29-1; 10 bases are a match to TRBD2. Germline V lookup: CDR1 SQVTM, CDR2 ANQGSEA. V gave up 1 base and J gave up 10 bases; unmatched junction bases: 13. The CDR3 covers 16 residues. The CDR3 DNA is TGCAGCGTTGAAGCCCAGATAGCGGGAGGCCCAGGGGAGCAGTTCTTC. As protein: CSVEAQIAGGPGEQFF.

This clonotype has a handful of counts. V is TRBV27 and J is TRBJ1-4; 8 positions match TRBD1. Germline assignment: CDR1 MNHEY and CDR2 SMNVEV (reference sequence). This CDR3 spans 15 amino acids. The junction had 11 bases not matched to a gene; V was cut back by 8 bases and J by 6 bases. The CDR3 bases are TGTGCCAGCCGTTCAATCGGACAGGGCGATGAAAAACTGTTTTTT. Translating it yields CASRSIGQGDEKLFF.

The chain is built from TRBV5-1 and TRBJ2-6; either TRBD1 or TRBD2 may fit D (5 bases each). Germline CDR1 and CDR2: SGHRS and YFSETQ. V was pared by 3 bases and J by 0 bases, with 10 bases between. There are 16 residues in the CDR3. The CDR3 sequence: CASSSGTLSGANVLTF. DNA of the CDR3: TGCGCCAGCAGCTCCGGGACCCTCTCTGGGGCCAACGTCCTGACTTTC.

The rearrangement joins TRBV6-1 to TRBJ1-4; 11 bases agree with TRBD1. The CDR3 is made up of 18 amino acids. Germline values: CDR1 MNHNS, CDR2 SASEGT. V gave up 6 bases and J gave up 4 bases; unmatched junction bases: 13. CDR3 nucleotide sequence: TGTGCCAGCAGATTGGGACAGGGGGAGGTGGGGGATAATGAAAAACTGTTTTTT. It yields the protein CASRLGQGEVGDNEKLFF.

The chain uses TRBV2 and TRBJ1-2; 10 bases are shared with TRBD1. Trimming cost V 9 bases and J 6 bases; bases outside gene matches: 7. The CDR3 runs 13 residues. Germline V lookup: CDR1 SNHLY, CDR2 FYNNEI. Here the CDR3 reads CAREGTGAHGYTF. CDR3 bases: TGTGCCAGAGAGGGGACAGGGGCCCATGGCTACACCTTC.

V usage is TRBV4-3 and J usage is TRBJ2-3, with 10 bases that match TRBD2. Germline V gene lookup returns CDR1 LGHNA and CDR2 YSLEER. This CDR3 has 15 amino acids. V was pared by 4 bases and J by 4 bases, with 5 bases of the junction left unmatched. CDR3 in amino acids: CASSPGLAVPDTQYF. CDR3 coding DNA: TGCGCCAGCAGCCCTGGACTAGCGGTCCCAGATACGCAGTATTTT.

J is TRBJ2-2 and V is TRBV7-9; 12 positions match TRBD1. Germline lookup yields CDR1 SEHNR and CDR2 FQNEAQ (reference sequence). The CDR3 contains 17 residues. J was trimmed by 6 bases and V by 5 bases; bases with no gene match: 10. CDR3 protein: CASSTRGDRGPAGELFF. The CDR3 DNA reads TGTGCCAGCAGCACTAGAGGGGACAGGGGGCCCGCCGGGGAGCTGTTTTTT.

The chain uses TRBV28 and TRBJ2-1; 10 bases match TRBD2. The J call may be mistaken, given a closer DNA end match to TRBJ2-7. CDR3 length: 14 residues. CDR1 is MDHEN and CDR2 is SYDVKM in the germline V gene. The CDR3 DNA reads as TGTGCCAGCAGAGCGGGGGGGTTCTACAATGAGCAGTACTTC. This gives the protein CASRAGGFYNEQYF.

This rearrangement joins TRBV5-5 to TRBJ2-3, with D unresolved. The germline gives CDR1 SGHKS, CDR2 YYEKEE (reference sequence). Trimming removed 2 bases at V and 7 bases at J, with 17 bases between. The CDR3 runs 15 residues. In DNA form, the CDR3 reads TGTGCCAGCAGCTTAAGTTCGGCTATGACAAATACGCAGTATTTT. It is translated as CASSLSSAMTNTQYF.

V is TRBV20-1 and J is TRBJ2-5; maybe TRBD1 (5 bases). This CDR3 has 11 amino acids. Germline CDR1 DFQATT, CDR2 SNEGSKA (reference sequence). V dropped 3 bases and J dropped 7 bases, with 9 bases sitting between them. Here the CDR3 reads CSASVRGTQYF. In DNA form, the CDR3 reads TGCAGTGCTAGTGTAAGGGGGACCCAGTACTTC.